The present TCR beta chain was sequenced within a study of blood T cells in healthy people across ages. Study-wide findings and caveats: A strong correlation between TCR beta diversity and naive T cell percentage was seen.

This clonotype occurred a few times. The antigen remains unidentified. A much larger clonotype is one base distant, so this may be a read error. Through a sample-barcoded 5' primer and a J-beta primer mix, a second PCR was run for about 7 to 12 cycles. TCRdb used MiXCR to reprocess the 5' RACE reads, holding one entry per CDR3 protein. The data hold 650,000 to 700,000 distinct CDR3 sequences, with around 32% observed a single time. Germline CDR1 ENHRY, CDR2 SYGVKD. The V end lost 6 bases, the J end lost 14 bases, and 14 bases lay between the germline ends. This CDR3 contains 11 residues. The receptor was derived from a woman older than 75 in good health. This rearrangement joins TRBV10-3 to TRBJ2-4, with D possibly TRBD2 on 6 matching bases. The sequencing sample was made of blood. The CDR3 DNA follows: TGTGCCATCAGGGAGGGGCAGAGGGAGTACTTC. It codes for CAIREGQREYF.